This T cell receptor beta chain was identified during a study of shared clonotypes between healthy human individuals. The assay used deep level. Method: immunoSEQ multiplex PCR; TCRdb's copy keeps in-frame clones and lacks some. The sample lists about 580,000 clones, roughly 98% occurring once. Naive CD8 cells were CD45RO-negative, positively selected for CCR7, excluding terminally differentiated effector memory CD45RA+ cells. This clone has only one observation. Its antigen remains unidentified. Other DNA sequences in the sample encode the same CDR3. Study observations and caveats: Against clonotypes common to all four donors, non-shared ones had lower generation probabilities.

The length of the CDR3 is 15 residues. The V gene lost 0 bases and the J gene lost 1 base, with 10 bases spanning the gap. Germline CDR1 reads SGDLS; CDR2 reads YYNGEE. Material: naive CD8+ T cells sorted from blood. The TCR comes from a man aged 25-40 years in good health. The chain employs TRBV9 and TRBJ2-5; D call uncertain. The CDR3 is CASSVEAVPQETQYF. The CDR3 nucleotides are TGTGCCAGCAGCGTAGAGGCGGTACCCCAAGAGACCCAGTACTTC.